What follows are 30 T cell receptor beta chains derived from one specimen sequenced in a study of CD8 T cells in ankylosing spondylitis. TCRdb used MiXCR to reprocess the 5' RACE reads, holding one entry per CDR3 protein. The table has 350,000 or so distinct CDR3 sequences, under 15% seen once. Sample: blood, either unsorted or a sorted T cell fraction (not recorded which). Receptors originate from a male donor with ankylosing spondylitis or in good health (not recorded which).

This clonotype was recorded at least ten times. The chain carries TRBV5-6 and TRBJ1-2; D gene ambiguous. Germline CDR1 SGHDT, CDR2 YYEEEE. V was cut by 3 bases and J by 4 bases, with 10 bases left in between. CDR3 length: 13 amino acids. In DNA form, the CDR3 reads TGTGCCAGCAGCTCGCAACAGAGCTATGGCTACACCTTC. Translating it yields CASSSQQSYGYTF.

This clonotype has just a few counts. The rearrangement links TRBV5-1 to TRBJ1-1; D is ambiguous. V was trimmed by 2 bases and J by 3 bases, leaving 11 bases between them. In germline, CDR1 is SGHRS, CDR2 YFSETQ. The CDR3 totals 14 residues. CDR3 sequence reads: CASSFGGRDTEAFF. The CDR3 bases are TGCGCCAGCAGCTTTGGAGGGCGCGACACTGAAGCTTTCTTT.

This sequence joins TRBV7-2 and TRBJ2-7; 8 bases agree with TRBD2. Germline V gene lookup returns CDR1 SGHTA and CDR2 FQGNSA. J was trimmed by 3 bases and V by 5 bases; bases with no gene match: 9. CDR3 length equals 15 residues. In DNA form, the CDR3 reads TGTGCCAGCAGCATGACCCTAGCGGGTAACTACGAGCAGTACTTC. Amino acid sequence: CASSMTLAGNYEQYF.

The chain is built from TRBV20-1 and TRBJ2-7; tentative D call: TRBD1 (7 bases). The V gene lost 4 bases and the J gene lost 0 bases, with 13 bases spanning the gap. CDR1 and CDR2 (germline): DFQATT, SNEGSKA (reference sequence). CDR3 length equals 14 residues. The CDR3 spells CSATPGGISYEQYF. The CDR3 DNA follows: TGCAGTGCTACCCCAGGGGGGATCTCCTACGAGCAGTACTTC.

The chain is built from TRBV7-6 and TRBJ2-3; 10 bases map to TRBD2. J was trimmed by 2 bases and V by 5 bases; bases with no gene match: 4. The CDR3 contains 15 residues. In germline, CDR1 is SGHVS, CDR2 FNYEAQ. CDR3 coding DNA: TGTGCCAGCAGCCTCACTAGCGGGAACACAGATACGCAGTATTTT. Residues: CASSLTSGNTDTQYF.

This clonotype was observed a few times. The chain is built from TRBV5-1 and TRBJ2-7, with 8 bases fitting TRBD1. There are 16 residues in the CDR3. CDR1 SGHRS and CDR2 YFSETQ come from the germline V gene. The V and J ends lost 0 bases and 3 bases, in that order; junction bases with no gene match: 8. Here the CDR3 reads CASSLGRDRLSYEQYF. The DNA of the CDR3 is TGCGCCAGCAGCTTGGGCAGGGACAGGCTAAGCTACGAGCAGTACTTC. Filled out from reference TRBV5-1 and TRBJ2-7, the complete variable domain reads KAGVTQTPRYLIKTRGQQVTLSCSPISGHRSVSWYQQTPGQGLQFLFEYFSETQRNKGNFPGRFSGRQFSNSRSEMNVSTLELGDSALYLCASSLGRDRLSYEQYFGPGTRLTVT.

Remarks on this clonotype: A read error may account for a junction end that differs from germline. V usage is TRBV4-1 and J usage is TRBJ2-3, with 14 nucleotides matching TRBD2. The germline CDR1 and CDR2 sequences are MGHRA and YSYEKL. The CDR3 consists of 19 residues. The CDR3 region has the DNA TGCGCCAGCAGCAAAGAACGGACTAGCGGGGGGACTAGCACAGATACGCAGTATTTT. Its translation: CASSKERTSGGTSTDTQYF.

J is TRBJ2-2 and V is TRBV7-2; no clear D gene. Trimming removed 5 bases at V and 6 bases at J, with 13 bases between. The germline V gene encodes CDR1 SGHTA and CDR2 FQGNSA. The CDR3 runs to 14 residues. CDR3 protein: CASSEQVAPGELFF. CDR3 nucleotide sequence: TGTGCCAGCAGCGAACAAGTAGCTCCCGGGGAGCTGTTTTTT.

The chain carries TRBV10-3 and TRBJ1-1; D is possibly TRBD1 (5 bases). Trimming took 6 bases from V and 6 from J, leaving 14 bases between them. Per the germline V gene, CDR1 is ENHRY and CDR2 is SYGVKD. This CDR3 has 13 residues. In DNA form, the CDR3 reads TGTGCCATCAGGAGGGGAGATCAAGCTGAAGCTTTCTTT. Translation gives CAIRRGDQAEAFF.

The chain carries TRBV6-5 and TRBJ2-3; TRBD2 matches 8 bases. Losses at the gene ends were 0 bases for V and 3 bases for J; bases not matched to a gene: 8. Germline V lookup: CDR1 MNHEY, CDR2 SVGAGI. This CDR3 is 17 amino acids long. DNA of the CDR3: TGTGCCAGCAGTTACTCGAGGGCTAGCGGGCGGACAGATACGCAGTATTTT. This gives the protein CASSYSRASGRTDTQYF.

The V call is TRBV29-1, the J call TRBJ2-3; 10 bases align to TRBD1. The junction had 2 bases not matched to a gene; V was cut back by 4 bases and J by 1 base. The CDR3 is 14 residues long. The V gene's germline CDR1 is SQVTM and CDR2 ANQGSEA. The CDR3 region has the DNA TGCAGCGTTGGAGGGACAGGGGGCACAGATACGCAGTATTTT. This sequence encodes CSVGGTGGTDTQYF.

This clonotype occurred many times. The J gene is TRBJ2-3, the V gene TRBV12-3 or TRBV12-4; 9 positions agree with TRBD2. The CDR3 length is 14 residues. V was pared by 6 bases and J by 3 bases, with 4 bases of the junction left unmatched. The CDR3 DNA reads as TGTGCCAGCAGCGTCGCGGGGGGGACAGATACGCAGTATTTT. Protein sequence: CASSVAGGTDTQYF.

This sequence joins TRBV25-1 and TRBJ2-1; D might be TRBD2 (6 bases). Germline assignment: CDR1 MGHDK and CDR2 SYGVNS. Trimming stripped 3 bases from V and 9 bases from J, with 15 bases between. The CDR3 extends over 14 amino acids. As DNA, the CDR3 is TGTGCCAGCAGTGACCGGACGGGAGTGAGTGAGCAGTTCTTC. It codes for CASSDRTGVSEQFF.

This clonotype has only a few counts. This chain uses TRBV28 with TRBJ2-5, with D possibly TRBD2 on 6 matching bases. This CDR3 is built from 15 residues. V lost 5 bases and J lost 4, with 17 bases in between. Germline-derived CDR1 and CDR2 are MDHEN and SYDVKM. CDR3 protein: CASSQGGVTRETQYF. CDR3 coding DNA: TGTGCCAGCAGTCAAGGAGGGGTCACACGAGAGACCCAGTACTTC. The whole variable domain, filled in from reference TRBV28 and TRBJ2-5, reads DVKVTQSSRYLVKRTGEKVFLECVQDMDHENMFWYRQDPGLGLRLIYFSYDVKMKEKGDIPEGYSVSREKKERFSLILESASTNQTSMYLCASSQGGVTRETQYFGPGTRLLVL.

This clonotype was detected only a few times. The V and J genes are TRBV20-1 and TRBJ2-7, with D maybe TRBD2 (6 bases). From germline, CDR1 is DFQATT and CDR2 SNEGSKA (reference sequence). The CDR3 consists of 13 residues. With 5 bases removed from V and 5 bases from J, the gap between germline ends came to 16 bases. The CDR3 spells CSAFRGYQNEQYF. CDR3 DNA: TGCAGTGCTTTCCGGGGGTATCAGAACGAGCAGTACTTC.

V is TRBV2 and J is TRBJ2-5, with TRBD1 matching 7 bases. The CDR3 covers 15 residues. The germline CDR1 and CDR2 sequences are SNHLY and FYNNEI. The J segment lost 0 bases and the V segment lost 5 bases, leaving 6 bases of the junction unmatched. The CDR3 DNA reads as TGTGCCAGCAGTACCTCGACAGGGTACCAAGAGACCCAGTACTTC. Translating it yields CASSTSTGYQETQYF. Full variable domain (outside the CDR3, taken from reference TRBV2 and TRBJ2-5): EPEVTQTPSHQVTQMGQEVILRCVPISNHLYFYWYRQILGQKVEFLVSFYNNEISEKSEIFDDQFSVERPDGSNFTLKIRSTKLEDSAMYFCASSTSTGYQETQYFGPGTRLLVL.

This clonotype was counted a few times. The CDR3 sequence: CASSSGTGSYNSPLHF. For the CDR3, the DNA is TGTGCCAGCAGCTCCGGGACGGGCTCCTATAATTCACCCCTCCACTTT. This chain uses TRBV7-2 with TRBJ1-6, with a weak D call TRBD1 (5 bases). The CDR3 contains 16 residues. Germline CDR1 and CDR2: SGHTA and FQGNSA. The V gene lost 4 bases and the J gene lost 0 bases, with 10 bases spanning the gap.

This clonotype has a handful of counts. The V call is TRBV20-1, the J call TRBJ1-4; 9 bases fit TRBD1. Germline loops: CDR1 DFQATT, CDR2 SNEGSKA (reference sequence). J lost 5 bases, V lost 6 bases, and 4 bases had no gene match. This CDR3 is 13 amino acids long. In DNA form, the CDR3 reads TGCAGTGCCACCGGGACAGGGAATGAAAAACTGTTTTTT. It codes for CSATGTGNEKLFF.

This clonotype was seen more than once but under ten times. CDR3 DNA: TGTGCCATCAGTGAGCGGGGGGCCGAAGAGACCCAGTACTTC. Residues: CAISERGAEETQYF. The chain joins TRBV10-3 to TRBJ2-5; perhaps TRBD2 as D (7 bases). The germline V gene has CDR1 ENHRY and CDR2 SYGVKD. V shed 2 bases and J shed 3 bases, with 10 bases lying between them. The CDR3 has 14 amino acids.

This clonotype has a count of ten or more. The genes are TRBV5-4 and TRBJ1-5; 7 bases are shared with TRBD1. CDR1 SGHNT and CDR2 YYREEE come from the germline V gene (reference sequence). The junction had 2 bases not matched to a gene; V was cut back by 4 bases and J by 4 bases. The CDR3 is 13 amino acids. The CDR3 reads CASSPGQNQPQHF. For the CDR3, the DNA is TGTGCCAGCAGCCCGGGACAGAATCAGCCCCAGCATTTT. Using reference TRBV5-4 and TRBJ1-5 for the parts outside the CDR3, the full variable domain is ETGVTQSPTHLIKTRGQQVTLRCSSQSGHNTVSWYQQALGQGPQFIFQYYREEENGRGNFPPRFSGLQFPNYSSELNVNALELDDSALYLCASSPGQNQPQHFGDGTRLSIL.

The rearrangement uses TRBV12-3 or TRBV12-4 and TRBJ2-5; 9 nucleotides match TRBD2. With 2 bases clipped from V and 1 base from J, the junction kept 5 bases outside the gene matches. The CDR3 is made up of 16 amino acids. The CDR3 nucleotides are TGTGCCAGCAGTTTAAAGACTAGCGGAATCCAAGAGACCCAGTACTTC. The encoded protein is CASSLKTSGIQETQYF.

CDR3 coding DNA: TGTGCCAGCAGGACAACAGGGATCTATGGCTACACCTTC. Amino acids: CASRTTGIYGYTF. This chain links TRBV7-9 with TRBJ1-2; TRBD1 is a possible D gene (6 bases). Germline CDR1 is SEHNR and CDR2 is FQNEAQ (reference sequence). The CDR3 sequence is 13 residues long. Trimming took 6 bases from V and 4 from J, leaving 12 bases between them.

CDR3 in DNA: TGTGCCAGCAGCCGCGGCCTAGCGGCCCAAGAGACCCAGTACTTC. Its translation: CASSRGLAAQETQYF. The chain carries TRBV5-5 and TRBJ2-5, with 7 bases aligning to TRBD2. Per the germline V gene, CDR1 is SGHKS and CDR2 is YYEKEE (reference sequence). Trimming took 4 bases from V and 1 from J; bases not matched to a gene: 7. This CDR3 comprises 15 residues.

V usage is TRBV5-1 and J usage is TRBJ2-7, with D perhaps TRBD2 (5 bases). There are 14 residues in the CDR3. Trimming took 0 bases from V and 5 from J, leaving 12 bases between them. The germline V gene has CDR1 SGHRS and CDR2 YFSETQ. The CDR3 DNA reads as TGCGCCAGCAGCTTGGGTACGGGAACCCACGAGCAGTACTTC. Translating gives CASSLGTGTHEQYF.

This clonotype was counted a few times. This chain links TRBV6-1 with TRBJ2-2; D unclear. Germline-derived CDR1 and CDR2 are MNHNS and SASEGT. V gave up 6 bases and J gave up 0 bases, with 8 bases separating them. The CDR3 length is 14 residues. Here the CDR3 reads CASSTTSNTGELFF. DNA of the CDR3: TGTGCCAGCAGCACCACCTCGAACACCGGGGAGCTGTTTTTT.

The V call is TRBV6-4, the J call TRBJ1-1; D perhaps matches TRBD1 (5 bases). V lost 6 bases, J lost 5 bases, and 22 bases lay in between. Germline CDR1 MRHNA, CDR2 SNTAGT. This CDR3 contains 16 residues. The DNA for the CDR3 is TGTGCCAGCAGGGGGGACGAAGGGAGTGGGGGGACTGAAGCTTTCTTT. It yields the protein CASRGDEGSGGTEAFF.

V usage is TRBV12-3 or TRBV12-4 and J usage is TRBJ1-1; perhaps TRBD1 as D (5 bases). Trimming removed 2 bases at V and 0 bases at J, with 10 bases between. This CDR3 comprises 15 residues. CDR3 DNA: TGTGCCAGCAGTTTAAAGGGGACGCTGAACACTGAAGCTTTCTTT. This encodes CASSLKGTLNTEAFF.

This clonotype came up a few times. The chain combines TRBV7-9 with TRBJ1-1; 7 nucleotides line up with TRBD1. Germline V gene sequence: CDR1 SEHNR, CDR2 FQNEAQ (reference sequence). This CDR3 region has 16 residues. V gave up 6 bases and J gave up 1 base; unmatched junction bases: 11. This CDR3 reads CASRLRDSHSNTEAFF. DNA for the CDR3: TGTGCCAGCAGACTCCGGGACAGCCATTCGAACACTGAAGCTTTCTTT.

This clonotype came up a few times. This chain connects TRBV29-1 to TRBJ1-2, with D possibly being TRBD1 (6 bases). CDR1 is SQVTM and CDR2 is ANQGSEA in the germline V gene. This CDR3 spans 12 amino acids. V was clipped by 7 bases and J by 5 bases, with 14 bases between them. The CDR3 DNA reads as TGCAGCGCTGGGGTCAGGGGTTATGGCTACACCTTC. Translating gives CSAGVRGYGYTF. The full variable domain, with the rest looked up from reference TRBV29-1 and TRBJ1-2, is SAVISQKPSRDICQRGTSLTIQCQVDSQVTMMFWYRQQPGQSLTLIATANQGSEATYESGFVIDKFPISRPNLTFSTLTVSNMSPEDSSIYLCSAGVRGYGYTFGSGTRLTVV.

This clonotype has more than one count but fewer than ten. The rearrangement joins TRBV27 to TRBJ1-5, with D tentatively TRBD1 (5 bases). This CDR3 region has 16 residues. The V and J ends lost 5 bases and 7 bases respectively, with 21 bases between them. Germline V gene sequence: CDR1 MNHEY, CDR2 SMNVEV (reference sequence). The CDR3 DNA reads as TGTGCCAGCAGTCCCACCGGGAGGGGCCTACAACAGCCCCAGCATTTT. Translating gives CASSPTGRGLQQPQHF.